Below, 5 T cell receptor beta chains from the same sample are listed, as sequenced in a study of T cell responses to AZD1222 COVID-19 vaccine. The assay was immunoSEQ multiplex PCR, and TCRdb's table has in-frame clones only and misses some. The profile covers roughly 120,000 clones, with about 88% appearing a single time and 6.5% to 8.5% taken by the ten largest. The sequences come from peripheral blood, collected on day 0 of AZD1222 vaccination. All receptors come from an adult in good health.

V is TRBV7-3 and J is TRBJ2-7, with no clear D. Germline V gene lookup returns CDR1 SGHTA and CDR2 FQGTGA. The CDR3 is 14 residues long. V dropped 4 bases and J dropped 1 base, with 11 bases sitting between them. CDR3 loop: CASSYLGVSYEQYF. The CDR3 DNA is TGTGCCAGCAGCTACCTTGGAGTATCCTACGAGCAGTACTTC.

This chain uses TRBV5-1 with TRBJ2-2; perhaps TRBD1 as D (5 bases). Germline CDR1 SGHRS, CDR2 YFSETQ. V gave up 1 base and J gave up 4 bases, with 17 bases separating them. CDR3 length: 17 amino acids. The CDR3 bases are TGCGCCAGCAGCTTGTCAGGCAGGGTAAAGTCCACCGGGGAGCTGTTTTTT. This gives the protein CASSLSGRVKSTGELFF.

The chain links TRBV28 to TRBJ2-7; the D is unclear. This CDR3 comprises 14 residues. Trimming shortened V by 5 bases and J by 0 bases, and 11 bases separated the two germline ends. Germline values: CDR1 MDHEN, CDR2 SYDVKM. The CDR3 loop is CASSPQEFSYEQYF. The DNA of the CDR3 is TGTGCCAGCAGTCCCCAGGAATTCTCCTACGAGCAGTACTTC.

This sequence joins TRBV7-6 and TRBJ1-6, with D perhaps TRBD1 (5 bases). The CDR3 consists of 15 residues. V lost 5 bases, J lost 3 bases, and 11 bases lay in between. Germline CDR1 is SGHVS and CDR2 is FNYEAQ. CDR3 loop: CASSHDSGYNSPLHF. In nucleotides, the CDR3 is TGTGCCAGCAGCCACGACAGCGGCTATAATTCACCCCTCCACTTT. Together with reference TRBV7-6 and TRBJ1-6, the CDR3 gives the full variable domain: GAGVSQSPRYKVTKRGQDVALRCDPISGHVSLYWYRQALGQGPEFLTYFNYEAQQDKSGLPNDRFSAERPEGSISTLTIQRTEQRDSAMYRCASSHDSGYNSPLHFGNGTRLTVT.

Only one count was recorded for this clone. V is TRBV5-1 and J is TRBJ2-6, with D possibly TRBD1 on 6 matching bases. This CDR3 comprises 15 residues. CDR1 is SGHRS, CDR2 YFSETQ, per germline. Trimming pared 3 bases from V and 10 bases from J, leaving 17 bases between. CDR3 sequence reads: CASSSGGGPVNVLTF. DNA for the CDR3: TGCGCCAGCAGCTCTGGGGGCGGGCCAGTTAACGTCCTGACTTTC. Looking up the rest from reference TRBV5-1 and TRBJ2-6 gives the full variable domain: KAGVTQTPRYLIKTRGQQVTLSCSPISGHRSVSWYQQTPGQGLQFLFEYFSETQRNKGNFPGRFSGRQFSNSRSEMNVSTLELGDSALYLCASSSGGGPVNVLTFGAGSRLTVL.